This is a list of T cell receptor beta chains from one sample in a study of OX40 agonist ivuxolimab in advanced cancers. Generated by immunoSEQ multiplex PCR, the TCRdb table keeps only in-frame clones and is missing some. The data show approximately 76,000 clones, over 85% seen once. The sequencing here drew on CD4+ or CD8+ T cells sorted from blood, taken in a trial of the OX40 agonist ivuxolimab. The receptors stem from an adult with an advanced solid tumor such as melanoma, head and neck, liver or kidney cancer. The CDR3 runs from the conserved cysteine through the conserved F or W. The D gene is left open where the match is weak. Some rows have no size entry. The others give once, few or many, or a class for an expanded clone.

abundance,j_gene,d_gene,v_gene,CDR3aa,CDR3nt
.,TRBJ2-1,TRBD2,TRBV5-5,CASSSSAGGYNEQFF,TGTGCCAGCAGCTCCTCGGCGGGAGGTTACAATGAGCAGTTCTTC
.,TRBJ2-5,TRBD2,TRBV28,CASSFPASGGLTLETQYF,TGTGCCAGCAGTTTCCCGGCTAGCGGGGGCCTAACACTAGAGACCCAGTACTTC
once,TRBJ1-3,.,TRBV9,CASSPKERDYTGNTIYF,TGTGCCAGCAGCCCCAAAGAAAGGGACTATACTGGAAACACCATATATTTT
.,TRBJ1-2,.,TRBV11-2,CASSLAGDGYTF,TGTGCCAGCAGCTTAGCCGGAGATGGCTACACCTTC
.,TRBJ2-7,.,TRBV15,CATSRSTPGEQYF,TGTGCCACCAGCAGATCTACCCCCGGGGAGCAGTACTTC
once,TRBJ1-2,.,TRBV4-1,CASSQEGPRVYINYGYTF,TGCGCCAGCAGCCAAGAGGGTCCCAGGGTCTACATAAACTATGGCTACACCTTC
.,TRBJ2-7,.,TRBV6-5,CATGTVEQYF,TGTGCCACCGGGACGGTCGAGCAGTACTTC
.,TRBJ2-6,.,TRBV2,CASSDRPGDRNPSGANVLTF,TGTGCCAGCAGTGACCGACCCGGAGACAGGAACCCCTCTGGGGCCAACGTCCTGACTTTC
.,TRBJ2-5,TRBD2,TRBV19,CASSPSGRIETQYF,TGTGCCAGTAGTCCCAGCGGGAGAATTGAGACCCAGTACTTC
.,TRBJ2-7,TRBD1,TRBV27,CASSSRQGASYEQYF,TGTGCCAGCAGTTCCAGGCAGGGGGCCTCCTACGAGCAGTACTTC
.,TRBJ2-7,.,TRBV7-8,CASSLAADNEQYF,TGTGCCAGCAGCTTGGCCGCCGACAACGAGCAGTACTTC
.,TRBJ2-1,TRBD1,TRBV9,CASSAGTVLNEQFF,TGTGCCAGCAGCGCCGGGACAGTACTAAATGAGCAGTTCTTC
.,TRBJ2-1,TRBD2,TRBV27,CASSSAGTSNREQFF,TGTGCCAGCAGTTCCGCCGGGACTAGTAATCGTGAGCAGTTCTTC
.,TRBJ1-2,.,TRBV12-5,CASGLEIQGYPGRSYIWPNYGYTF,TGTGCTAGTGGTCTAGAAATACAGGGATATCCTGGAAGATCCTATATATGGCCTAACTATGGCTACACCTTC
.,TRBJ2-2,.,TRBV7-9,CASSFTVDGELFF,TGTGCCAGCAGCTTCACGGTCGACGGGGAGCTGTTTTTT
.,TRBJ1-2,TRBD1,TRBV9,CASSMWDRGLTDYGYTF,TGTGCCAGCAGTATGTGGGACAGGGGACTTACCGACTATGGCTACACCTTC
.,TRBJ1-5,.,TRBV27,CASSLSMGAGNQPQHF,TGTGCCAGCAGTTTATCGATGGGCGCCGGCAATCAGCCCCAGCATTTT
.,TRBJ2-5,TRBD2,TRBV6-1,CASSERVAGGQETQYF,TGTGCCAGCAGTGAAAGGGTAGCGGGAGGACAAGAGACCCAGTACTTC
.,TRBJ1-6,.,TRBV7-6,CASSFLGQGGNSPLHF,TGTGCCAGCAGCTTTTTGGGACAAGGGGGTAATTCACCCCTCCACTTT
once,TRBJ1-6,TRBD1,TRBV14,CASSPTTGGYNSPLHF,TGTGCCAGCAGCCCCACGACAGGGGGCTATAATTCACCCCTCCACTTT
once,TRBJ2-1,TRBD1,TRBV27,CASSPRQGVVPQFF,TGTGCCAGCAGTCCTCGACAGGGGGTAGTACCGCAGTTCTTC
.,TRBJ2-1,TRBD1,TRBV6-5,CASSSTGTGGNEQFF,TGTGCCAGCAGTTCCACCGGGACAGGGGGTAATGAGCAGTTCTTC
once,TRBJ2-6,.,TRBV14,CASSQRDSGANVLTF,TGTGCCAGCAGCCAGAGGGATTCTGGGGCCAACGTCCTGACTTTC
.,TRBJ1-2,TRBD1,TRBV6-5,CASSYRGHQANYGYTF,TGTGCCAGCAGCTACAGGGGGCACCAAGCTAACTATGGCTACACCTTC
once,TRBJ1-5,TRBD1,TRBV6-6,CASSWTGLSNQPQHF,TGTGCCAGCAGTTGGACAGGGTTAAGCAATCAGCCCCAGCATTTT
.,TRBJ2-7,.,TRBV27,CASSLSRGAEQYF,TGTGCCAGCAGTTTGTCCCGGGGTGCCGAGCAGTACTTC
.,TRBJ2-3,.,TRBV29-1,CSGQRGRGDTQYF,TGCAGCGGCCAACGGGGGCGGGGAGATACGCAGTATTTT
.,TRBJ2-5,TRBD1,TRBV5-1,CASREEGTGGQETQYF,TGCGCCAGCAGGGAAGAGGGGACAGGGGGCCAAGAGACCCAGTACTTC
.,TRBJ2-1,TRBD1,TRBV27,CASSPLNNPGQTYNEQFF,TGTGCCAGCAGTCCCTTAAACAATCCGGGACAGACCTACAATGAGCAGTTCTTC
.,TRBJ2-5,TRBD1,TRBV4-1,CASSHMVIRGRGQETQYF,TGCGCCAGCAGCCATATGGTTATCAGGGGGCGCGGGCAAGAGACCCAGTACTTC
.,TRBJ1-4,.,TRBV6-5,CASSGAGGPGEKLFF,TGTGCCAGCAGTGGGGCCGGGGGGCCTGGGGAAAAACTGTTTTTT
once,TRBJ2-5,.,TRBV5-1,CASSLVTVGVDPGLGRETQYF,TGCGCCAGCAGCTTGGTAACTGTGGGGGTTGATCCGGGGTTAGGACGTGAGACCCAGTACTTC
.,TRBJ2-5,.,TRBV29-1,CSVEGVQETQYF,TGCAGCGTCGAGGGGGTTCAAGAGACCCAGTACTTC
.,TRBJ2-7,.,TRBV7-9,CASSPRASDEQYF,TGTGCCAGCAGCCCGCGAGCCTCCGACGAGCAGTACTTC
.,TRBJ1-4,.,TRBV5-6,CASSRAGRGEKLFF,TGTGCCAGCAGCAGGGCAGGACGTGGAGAAAAACTGTTTTTT
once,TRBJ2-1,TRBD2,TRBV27,CASRGLADYDEQFF,TGTGCCAGCAGGGGACTAGCGGACTACGATGAGCAGTTCTTC
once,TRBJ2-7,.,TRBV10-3,CAISDGGYEQYF,TGTGCCATCAGTGATGGGGGGTACGAGCAGTACTTC
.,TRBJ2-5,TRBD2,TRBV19,CASSSSGGIPEIGTQYF,TGTGCCAGTAGTAGCAGCGGGGGAATTCCCGAGATAGGGACCCAGTACTTC
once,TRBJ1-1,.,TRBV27,CASSLWTNTEAFF,TGTGCCAGCAGTTTATGGACCAACACTGAAGCTTTCTTT
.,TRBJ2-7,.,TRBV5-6,CASSLVPTYEQYF,TGTGCCAGCAGCTTGGTACCTACCTACGAGCAGTACTTC
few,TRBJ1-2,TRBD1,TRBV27,CASSPDRGGGGYTF,TGTGCCAGCAGCCCGGACAGGGGCGGTGGTGGCTACACCTTC
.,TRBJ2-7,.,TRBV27,CASSLSGYEQYF,TGTGCCAGCAGTTTATCGGGGTACGAGCAGTACTTC
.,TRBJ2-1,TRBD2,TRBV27,CASSSLGTSGGNEQFF,TGTGCCAGCAGTTCACTCGGGACTAGCGGGGGCAATGAGCAGTTCTTC
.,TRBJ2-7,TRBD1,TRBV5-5,CASSLVQGLIYEQYF,TGTGCCAGCAGCTTGGTACAGGGGCTGATCTACGAGCAGTACTTC
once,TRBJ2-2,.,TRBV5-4,CASSLGIYTGELFF,TGTGCCAGCAGCTTGGGGATATACACCGGGGAGCTGTTTTTT
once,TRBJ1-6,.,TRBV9,CASSVGDRSSYNSPLHF,TGTGCCAGCAGCGTAGGGGATCGGTCCTCCTATAATTCACCCCTCCACTTT
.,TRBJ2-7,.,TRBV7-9,CASSFLGHEQYF,TGTGCCAGCAGCTTTCTGGGACACGAGCAGTACTTC
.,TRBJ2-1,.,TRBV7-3,CASSLLGGNEQFF,TGTGCCAGCAGCTTACTAGGGGGCAATGAGCAGTTCTTC
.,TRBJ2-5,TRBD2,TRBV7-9,CASSPPGLAGQETQYF,TGTGCCAGCAGCCCCCCGGGACTAGCGGGACAAGAGACCCAGTACTTC
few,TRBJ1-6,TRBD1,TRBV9,CASSVGQGYSPLHF,TGTGCCAGCAGCGTGGGACAGGGCTATTCACCCCTCCACTTT